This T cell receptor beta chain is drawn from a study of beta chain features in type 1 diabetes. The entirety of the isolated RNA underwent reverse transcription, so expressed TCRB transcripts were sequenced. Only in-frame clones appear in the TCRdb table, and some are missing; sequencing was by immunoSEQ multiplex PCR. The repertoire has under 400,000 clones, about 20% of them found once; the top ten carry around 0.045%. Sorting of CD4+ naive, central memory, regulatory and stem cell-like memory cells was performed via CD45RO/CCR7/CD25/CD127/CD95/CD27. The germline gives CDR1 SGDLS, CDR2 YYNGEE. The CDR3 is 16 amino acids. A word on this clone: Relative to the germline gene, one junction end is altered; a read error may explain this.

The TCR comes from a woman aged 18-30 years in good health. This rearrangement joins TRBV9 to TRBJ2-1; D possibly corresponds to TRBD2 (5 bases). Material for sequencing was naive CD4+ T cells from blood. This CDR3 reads CASSVSVGVTYTEQFF. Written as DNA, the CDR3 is TGTGCCAGCAGCGTGTCCGTCGGGGTAACCTACACTGAGCAGTTCTTC. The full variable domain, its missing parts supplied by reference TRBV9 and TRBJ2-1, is DSGVTQTPKHLITATGQRVTLRCSPRSGDLSVYWYQQSLDQGLQFLIQYYNGEERAKGNILERFSAQQFPDLHSELNLSSLELGDSALYFCASSVSVGVTYTEQFFGPGTRLTVL.